This T cell receptor beta chain appears in the sequencing data of a study of blood T cell repertoires in COVID-19. Study in general: PBMCs, B-cell-depleted T cells, or T cells provided the cDNA or gDNA that made up the material.

The V and J ends lost 2 bases and 7 bases, in that order; junction bases with no gene match: 14. Germline lookup yields CDR1 LNHDA and CDR2 SQIVND (reference sequence). The CDR3 is made up of 17 amino acids. Clones were read by immunoSEQ multiplex PCR, and TCRdb kept only the in-frame ones, dropping some. The table includes over 20,000 clones, 70% to 90% detected once. The sample taken for sequencing was peripheral blood. This sequence joins TRBV19 and TRBJ2-1, with 7 bases that match TRBD1. The receptor's source is a human donor in a cohort sampled during active COVID-19. The CDR3 loop is CASSIPRQGVRGNEQFF. CDR3 bases: TGTGCCAGTAGTATACCCCGACAGGGTGTTAGAGGTAATGAGCAGTTCTTC.